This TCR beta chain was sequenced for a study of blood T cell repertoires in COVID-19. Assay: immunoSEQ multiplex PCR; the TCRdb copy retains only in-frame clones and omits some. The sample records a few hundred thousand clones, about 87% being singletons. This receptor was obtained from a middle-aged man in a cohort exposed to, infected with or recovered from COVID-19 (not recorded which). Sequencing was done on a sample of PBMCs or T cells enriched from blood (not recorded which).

The CDR3 sequence is CASSFEGGGYGYTF. The CDR3 DNA reads TGCGCCAGCAGCTTCGAAGGGGGCGGCTATGGCTACACCTTC. The chain recombines TRBV5-1 with TRBJ1-2, with 7 bases that match TRBD1. CDR1 SGHRS and CDR2 YFSETQ come from the germline V gene. This CDR3 comprises 14 residues. The V segment lost 2 bases and the J segment 4 bases; nucleotides outside the gene matches: 5.